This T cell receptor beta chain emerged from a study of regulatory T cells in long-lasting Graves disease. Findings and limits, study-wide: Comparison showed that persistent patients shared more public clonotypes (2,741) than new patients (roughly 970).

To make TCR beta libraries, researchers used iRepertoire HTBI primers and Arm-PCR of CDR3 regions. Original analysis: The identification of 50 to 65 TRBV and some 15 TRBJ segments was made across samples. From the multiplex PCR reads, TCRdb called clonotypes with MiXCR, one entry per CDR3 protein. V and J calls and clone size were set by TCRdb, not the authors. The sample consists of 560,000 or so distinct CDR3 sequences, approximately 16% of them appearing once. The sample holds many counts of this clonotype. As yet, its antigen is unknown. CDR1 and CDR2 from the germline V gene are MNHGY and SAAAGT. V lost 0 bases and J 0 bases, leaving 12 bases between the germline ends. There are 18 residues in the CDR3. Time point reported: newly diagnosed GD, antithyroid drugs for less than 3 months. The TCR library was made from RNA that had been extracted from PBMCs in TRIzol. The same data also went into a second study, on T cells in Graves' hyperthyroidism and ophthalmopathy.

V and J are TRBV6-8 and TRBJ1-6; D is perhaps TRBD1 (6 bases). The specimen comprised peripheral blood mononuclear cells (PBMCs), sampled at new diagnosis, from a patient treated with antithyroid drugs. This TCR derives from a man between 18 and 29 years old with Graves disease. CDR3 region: CASSYSTGLSSYNSPLHF. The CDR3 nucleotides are TGTGCCAGCAGTTACTCGACAGGATTGAGCTCCTATAATTCACCCCTCCACTTT.